Following are 22 T cell receptor beta chains from one sample sequenced in a study of cytomegalovirus exposure and HLA in healthy donors. PCR amplification relied on 60 Vbeta primers (plus 13 Jbeta primers). The data were produced by immunoSEQ multiplex PCR, yet TCRdb's version contains in-frame clones alone and is incomplete. The top ten clones hold approximately 31% of a sample with more than 100,000 clones, about three quarters of them seen once. Sequencing was done on a sample of PBMCs. Receptors were obtained from a man aged 60 to 69 in good health and CMV-seropositive.

There are a few counts of this clone. The chain links TRBV28 to TRBJ2-7; 9 bases agree with TRBD1. This CDR3 spans 12 amino acids. CDR1 MDHEN and CDR2 SYDVKM come from the germline V gene. After removal of 7 bases from V and 6 bases from J, the junction contained 4 bases not matched to a gene. In nucleotides, the CDR3 is TGTGCCAGCACCACGACAGGGGGCGAGCAGTACTTC. Translated, it gives CASTTTGGEQYF.

As to this clone: This sample also contains other DNA sequences that code for the same CDR3. The genes are TRBV7-8 and TRBJ2-7; TRBD2 might be the D (6 bases). The CDR3 has 14 residues. Germline lookup yields CDR1 SGHVS and CDR2 FQNEAQ. With 1 base removed from V and 4 bases from J, the gap between germline ends came to 11 bases. CDR3: CASSLGTIFYEQYF. The DNA of the CDR3 is TGTGCCAGCAGCTTAGGGACTATCTTTTACGAGCAGTACTTC.

This sequence joins TRBV27 and TRBJ1-4, with TRBD1 identical over 8 bases. Germline loops: CDR1 MNHEY, CDR2 SMNVEV (reference sequence). The junction had 6 bases not matched to a gene; V was cut back by 5 bases and J by 7 bases. The CDR3 sequence is 14 residues long. The chain's CDR3 is CASSTQTGGEKLFF. Here the CDR3 DNA reads TGTGCCAGCAGTACTCAAACAGGGGGTGAAAAACTGTTTTTT.

The rearrangement links TRBV12-5 to TRBJ2-1; D gene ambiguous. The V and J ends lost 3 bases and 0 bases respectively, with 15 bases between them. The CDR3 covers 17 residues. Germline V gives CDR1 LGHNT, CDR2 FRNRAP. CDR3: CASGFTLRDYSYNEQFF. In DNA form, the CDR3 reads TGTGCTAGTGGTTTCACCCTCCGAGATTACTCCTACAATGAGCAGTTCTTC.

This clone appeared a single time. The J gene is TRBJ2-7, the V gene TRBV18; D might be TRBD1 (6 bases). Per germline, CDR1 KGHSH and CDR2 LQKENI. This CDR3 has 15 amino acids. The V end lost 3 bases, the J end lost 4 bases, and 16 bases lay between the germline ends. This CDR3 is CASSPRGQKGYEQYF. The DNA of the CDR3 is TGTGCCAGCTCACCCAGAGGACAGAAGGGATACGAGCAGTACTTC. Combining the CDR3 with reference TRBV18 and TRBJ2-7 gives the whole variable domain NAGVMQNPRHLVRRRGQEARLRCSPMKGHSHVYWYRQLPEEGLKFMVYLQKENIIDESGMPKERFSAEFPKEGPSILRIQQVVRGDSAAYFCASSPRGQKGYEQYFGPGTRLTVT.

The chain recombines TRBV5-1 with TRBJ2-7, with D possibly TRBD1 on 6 matching bases. This CDR3 is 15 amino acids long. Germline assignment: CDR1 SGHRS and CDR2 YFSETQ. Between the trimmed V and J ends, which lost 0 bases and 6 bases, there was a span of 16 bases. The CDR3 DNA sequence: TGCGCCAGCAGCTTGGAGAGGTCAGGGGTTGGCGAGCAGTACTTC. Translated, it gives CASSLERSGVGEQYF.

The chain combines TRBV19 with TRBJ2-7, with 8 bases fitting TRBD1. The germline V gene has CDR1 LNHDA and CDR2 SQIVND (reference sequence). The CDR3 is 13 residues long. The J segment lost 5 bases and the V segment lost 3 bases, leaving 3 bases of the junction unmatched. DNA of the CDR3: TGTGCCAGTAGTATCGGACAGGGCGACGAGCAGTACTTC. This codes for CASSIGQGDEQYF.

The gene calls are TRBV6-1 and TRBJ2-1, with 10 bases lining up with TRBD2. The CDR3 runs to 15 residues. The junction had 1 base not matched to a gene; V was cut back by 1 base and J by 4 bases. Germline V gene lookup returns CDR1 MNHNS and CDR2 SASEGT. The CDR3 nucleotides are TGTGCCAGCAGTGAAGTAGCGGGGGGTTACAATGAGCAGTTCTTC. Translation gives CASSEVAGGYNEQFF.

The chain combines TRBV10-3 with TRBJ1-1; D call uncertain. V was cut by 2 bases and J by 1 base, with 5 bases left in between. Germline V lookup: CDR1 ENHRY, CDR2 SYGVKD. The CDR3 has 13 residues. The DNA for the CDR3 is TGTGCCATCAGTGAGAGACAGAACACTGAAGCTTTCTTT. Encoded protein: CAISERQNTEAFF.

The table lists this clone with many counts. This chain uses TRBV14 with TRBJ2-6; D is possibly TRBD2 (5 bases). The CDR3 extends over 20 amino acids. Trimming removed 0 bases at V and 1 base at J, with 19 bases between. The germline V gene encodes CDR1 SGHDN and CDR2 FVKESK. In DNA form, the CDR3 reads TGTGCCAGCAGCCAAGATTTTCCTGGAGGTTCGTTTTCTGGGGCCAACGTCCTGACTTTC. Residues: CASSQDFPGGSFSGANVLTF.

This chain joins TRBV5-8 and TRBJ1-5, with 9 bases fitting TRBD1. The CDR3 consists of 17 residues. CDR1 and CDR2 (germline): SGHTS, YDEGEE. With V trimmed by 4 bases and J by 2 bases, 10 bases remained unmatched. For the CDR3, the DNA is TGTGCCAGCAGCCGAGGGGACAGGGAGGGTGGCAATCAGCCCCAGCATTTT. It is translated as CASSRGDREGGNQPQHF.

The V call is TRBV7-9, the J call TRBJ1-2, with 7 bases fitting TRBD1. The CDR3 totals 15 residues. V dropped 2 bases and J dropped 4; count of bases not matched to a gene: 7. Germline CDR1 SEHNR, CDR2 FQNEAQ (reference sequence). The CDR3, as DNA: TGTGCCAGCAGCTTATCTTACAGGGGAAGCTATGGCTACACCTTC. Translation gives CASSLSYRGSYGYTF.

The gene calls are TRBV7-2 and TRBJ2-3; a weak D match, TRBD2 (7 bases). The CDR3 loop spans 16 amino acids. V was clipped by 5 bases and J by 5 bases, with 20 bases between them. Germline CDR1 and CDR2: SGHTA and FQGNSA. CDR3 sequence: CASSLKTSRGGDTQYF. The CDR3 coding sequence is TGTGCCAGCAGCCTAAAGACAAGTAGGGGGGGAGATACGCAGTATTTT.

This clone was observed a single time. V and J are TRBV18 and TRBJ2-3; 7 nucleotides line up with TRBD2. The CDR3 runs to 14 residues. CDR1 is KGHSH and CDR2 is LQKENI in the germline V gene. Losses at the gene ends were 6 bases for V and 4 bases for J; bases not matched to a gene: 7. For the CDR3, the DNA is TGTGCCAGCTCGCGGACTAGTAACGCAGATACGCAGTATTTT. It specifies CASSRTSNADTQYF. The full variable domain, in which reference TRBV18 and TRBJ2-3 provide the parts outside the CDR3, is NAGVMQNPRHLVRRRGQEARLRCSPMKGHSHVYWYRQLPEEGLKFMVYLQKENIIDESGMPKERFSAEFPKEGPSILRIQQVVRGDSAAYFCASSRTSNADTQYFGPGTRLTVL.

V and J are TRBV6-1 and TRBJ1-5, with D perhaps TRBD1 (6 bases). Trimming shortened V by 2 bases and J by 7 bases, and 15 bases separated the two germline ends. Germline V gene data show CDR1 as MNHNS and CDR2 as SASEGT. The CDR3 length is 15 residues. Here the CDR3 DNA reads TGTGCCAGCAGTGAACTGCGGACAGCCATACAGCCCCAGCATTTT. Translation: CASSELRTAIQPQHF.

This clone has only a few counts. The rearrangement uses TRBV30 and TRBJ2-2, with unresolved D. In germline, CDR1 is GTSNPN, CDR2 SVGIG (reference sequence). V shed 5 bases and J shed 1 base, with 8 bases lying between them. This CDR3 has 13 amino acids. The chain's CDR3 is CAWSLQNTGELFF. For the CDR3, the DNA is TGTGCCTGGTCATTACAGAACACCGGGGAGCTGTTTTTT.

The chain has TRBV9 and TRBJ2-7, with 8 bases lining up with TRBD1. J gave up 4 bases and V 3 bases, and 9 bases lay outside the gene matches. Germline assignment: CDR1 SGDLS and CDR2 YYNGEE. This CDR3 has 15 amino acids. CDR3 sequence reads: CASSDADRGKYEQYF. The DNA for the CDR3 is TGTGCCAGCAGCGACGCAGACAGGGGAAAGTACGAGCAGTACTTC.

The J gene is TRBJ2-5, the V gene TRBV5-1; D possibly corresponds to TRBD2 (5 bases). The V end lost 1 base, the J end lost 5 bases, and 12 bases lay between the germline ends. This CDR3 comprises 14 residues. Germline-derived CDR1 and CDR2 are SGHRS and YFSETQ. CDR3 DNA: TGCGCCAGCAGCTTGAGCCCGGGCGGGGAGACCCAGTACTTC. This codes for CASSLSPGGETQYF.

On this clone: This same CDR3 is encoded by further DNA sequences in the sample. The DNA of the CDR3 is TGCGCCAGCAGCCGGGAGGACGCTGTCACAGATACGCAGTATTTT. Translation gives CASSREDAVTDTQYF. The chain is built from TRBV5-1 and TRBJ2-3, with 7 bases lining up with TRBD2. The V segment lost 4 bases and the J segment 2 bases; nucleotides outside the gene matches: 7. The CDR3 is made up of 15 amino acids. Germline V gene data show CDR1 as SGHRS and CDR2 as YFSETQ.

The chain has TRBV7-8 and TRBJ1-3; a weak D match, TRBD1 (5 bases). V shed 1 base and J shed 4 bases, with 8 bases lying between them. CDR1 and CDR2 from the germline V gene are SGHVS and FQNEAQ. There are 14 residues in the CDR3. CDR3: CASSLGQRGNTIYF. The DNA of the CDR3 is TGTGCCAGCAGCTTAGGACAGAGAGGAAACACCATATATTTT.

The CDR3 DNA reads as TGTGCCAGCAGCCCTACCACAGATACGCAGTATTTT. Translation gives CASSPTTDTQYF. The genes are TRBV7-9 and TRBJ2-3; no clear D gene. V lost 5 bases, J lost 2 bases, and 5 bases lay in between. The CDR3 runs to 12 residues. The germline gives CDR1 SEHNR, CDR2 FQNEAQ (reference sequence).

V usage is TRBV5-1 and J usage is TRBJ2-5; D may be TRBD2 (6 bases). This CDR3 region has 15 residues. Germline loops: CDR1 SGHRS, CDR2 YFSETQ. Between the trimmed V and J ends, which lost 4 bases and 1 base, there was a span of 14 bases. In DNA form, the CDR3 reads TGCGCCAGCAGCGCAACGACCGGGAGCCAAGAGACCCAGTACTTC. Translated: CASSATTGSQETQYF.